A selection of T cell receptor beta chains follows, all from one sample in a study of beta chain features in type 1 diabetes. TCRdb keeps only in-frame clones here, not all; method: immunoSEQ multiplex PCR. Of 250,000 or so clones listed, about 15% are singletons. Sequenced input: naive CD4+ T cells from blood. The origin of the receptors is a man younger than 45 with type 1 diabetes. Both conserved end residues are part of each CDR3. The D gene is left open where the match is weak. Clone size is shown for a subset of rows, as once, few, many or a class of expanded clone.

j_call v_call d_call clone_size cdr3_aa cdr3_nt
TRBJ1-1 TRBV10-3 - few CAISESLQGMNTEAFF TGTGCCATCAGTGAGTCTTTGCAGGGGATGAACACTGAAGCTTTCTTT
TRBJ2-3 TRBV29-1 TRBD2 - CSVGGSGRADTQYF TGCAGCGTTGGGGGTAGCGGGAGGGCAGATACGCAGTATTTT
TRBJ2-7 TRBV10-2 TRBD1 few CASSVGTASYEQYF TGCGCCAGCAGTGTCGGGACAGCTTCCTACGAGCAGTACTTC
TRBJ1-6 TRBV27 - - CASSHLDRTTSPLHF TGTGCCAGCAGTCACCTCGACAGGACGACTTCACCCCTCCACTTT
TRBJ2-7 TRBV18 TRBD1 few CASSSNRDSYEQYF TGTGCCAGCTCATCGAATCGGGACAGCTACGAGCAGTACTTC
TRBJ2-3 TRBV12-5 - - CASGTGLNSADTQYF TGTGCTAGTGGCACAGGACTAAATTCAGCAGATACGCAGTATTTT
TRBJ1-1 TRBV2 TRBD1 - CASRYKGALNTEAFF TGTGCCAGCAGATACAAGGGGGCCTTGAACACTGAAGCTTTCTTT
TRBJ2-5 TRBV15 - - CATSAGGFFQETQYF TGTGCCACCAGCGCCGGCGGATTCTTCCAAGAGACCCAGTACTTC
TRBJ2-7 TRBV5-1 TRBD1 few CASSSTGTGTSYEQYF TGCGCCAGCAGCTCAACCGGGACAGGGACTTCCTACGAGCAGTACTTC
TRBJ1-5 TRBV6-6 - few CASSYSQGNQPQHF TGTGCCAGCAGTTACTCGCAGGGCAATCAGCCCCAGCATTTT
TRBJ2-4 TRBV7-8 - few CASSNDYLAKNIQYF TGTGCCAGCAGCAATGACTACCTAGCCAAAAACATTCAGTACTTC
TRBJ1-1 TRBV20-1 - few CSAPDTEAFF TGCAGTGCTCCGGACACTGAAGCTTTCTTT
TRBJ1-1 TRBV6-5 TRBD1 - CASSRETGPGTEAFF TGTGCCAGCAGCCGGGAGACAGGGCCGGGCACTGAAGCTTTCTTT
TRBJ2-5 TRBV5-1 TRBD2 few CASSLGLAEEAQYF TGCGCCAGCAGCCTGGGACTAGCGGAAGAGGCCCAGTACTTC
TRBJ2-3 TRBV5-4 - - CASSLSSRVSTDTQYF TGTGCCAGCAGCTTGTCTTCCAGGGTCAGCACAGATACGCAGTATTTT
TRBJ2-7 TRBV7-2 TRBD1 few CASSLGQGASEQYF TGTGCCAGCAGCTTAGGACAGGGGGCTTCCGAGCAGTACTTC
TRBJ2-1 TRBV25-1 - few CASSLPLKREQFF TGTGCCAGCAGTTTGCCTCTAAAGAGGGAGCAGTTCTTC
TRBJ2-3 TRBV10-3 - - CAISAGEADTQYF TGTGCCATCAGTGCGGGAGAAGCAGATACGCAGTATTTT
TRBJ2-1 TRBV6-1 TRBD1 - CASSESDRAYNEQFF TGTGCCAGCAGTGAAAGTGACAGGGCGTACAATGAGCAGTTCTTC
TRBJ1-2 TRBV19 - few CASSISDRRPLGYTF TGTGCCAGTAGTATATCTGACAGGCGGCCCCTTGGCTACACCTTC
TRBJ2-1 TRBV19 TRBD2 - CASSIDIAGVYNEQFF TGTGCCAGTAGTATAGATATAGCGGGGGTGTACAATGAGCAGTTCTTC
TRBJ1-2 TRBV7-2 - few CASSLEQGGVGYTF TGTGCCAGCAGCTTAGAGCAGGGCGGAGTTGGCTACACCTTC
TRBJ1-2 TRBV5-4 TRBD1 - CASSFGQGGFNGYTF TGTGCCAGCAGCTTTGGGCAGGGGGGATTTAATGGCTACACCTTC
TRBJ1-1 TRBV29-1 TRBD1 few CSVEGTGGTEAFF TGCAGCGTTGAAGGGACAGGCGGCACTGAAGCTTTCTTT
TRBJ2-1 TRBV29-1 TRBD1 - CSVGTGDNEQFF TGCAGCGTTGGGACAGGGGACAATGAGCAGTTCTTC
TRBJ2-5 TRBV5-1 - few CASSSGETQYF TGCGCCAGCAGCTCGGGAGAGACCCAGTACTTC
TRBJ2-7 TRBV5-4 TRBD1 - CAISEGTGSSYEQYF TGTGCGATCTCAGAGGGGACAGGGTCCTCCTACGAGCAGTACTTC
TRBJ2-1 TRBV7-2 TRBD2 - CASSLIAGGFNEQFF TGTGCCAGCAGCCTAATAGCGGGGGGGTTTAATGAGCAGTTCTTC
TRBJ1-1 TRBV30 - - CAWGTEGNTEAFF TGTGCCTGGGGGACGGAGGGGAACACTGAAGCTTTCTTT
TRBJ2-7 TRBV30 TRBD1 - CAWSGTGRNEQYF TGTGCCTGGAGTGGGACAGGGAGGAACGAGCAGTACTTC
TRBJ2-1 TRBV11-2 TRBD2 - CASSPSGTSGGYNEQFF TGTGCCAGCAGCCCCTCCGGGACTAGCGGGGGATACAATGAGCAGTTCTTC
TRBJ2-2 TRBV5-4 TRBD1 few CASGHRDRASGELFF TGTGCCAGCGGGCACCGGGACAGGGCGTCCGGGGAGCTGTTTTTT
TRBJ2-2 TRBV6-6 - - CASSSTASSGELFF TGTGCCAGCAGTTCGACTGCTTCCAGCGGGGAGCTGTTTTTT
TRBJ2-5 TRBV12-5 TRBD2 few CASGRGRKETQYF TGTGCTAGTGGTCGCGGGAGAAAGGAGACCCAGTACTTC
TRBJ2-5 TRBV14 TRBD2 - CASSQGSSGLWETQYF TGTGCCAGCAGCCAAGGGTCTAGCGGTCTCTGGGAGACCCAGTACTTC
TRBJ1-1 TRBV7-9 TRBD1 few CASSPGTGGLKNTEAFF TGTGCCAGCAGCCCGGGGACAGGGGGCCTGAAGAACACTGAAGCTTTCTTT
TRBJ2-1 TRBV23-1 - few CASSPDERTSSYNEQFF TGCGCCAGCAGTCCCGACGAGCGGACCAGCTCCTACAATGAGCAGTTCTTC
TRBJ2-5 TRBV6-5 - - CASTPAGRETQYF TGTGCCAGCACCCCCGCGGGGAGAGAGACCCAGTACTTC
TRBJ1-1 TRBV29-1 - - CSVIRQRMNTEAFF TGCAGCGTCATAAGACAGCGCATGAACACTGAAGCTTTCTTT
TRBJ1-3 TRBV2 - few CASGRIREGNTIYF TGTGCCAGCGGCAGGATCCGTGAAGGAAACACCATATATTTT
TRBJ2-1 TRBV4-1 TRBD2 - CASSQEGLAGREQFF TGCGCCAGCAGCCAAGAGGGACTAGCAGGACGAGAGCAGTTCTTC
TRBJ2-1 TRBV19 TRBD2 - CASRSAGGNEQFF TGTGCCAGTAGATCAGCGGGGGGAAATGAGCAGTTCTTC
TRBJ1-1 TRBV7-9 TRBD1 few CASSSPGPTGTPGTEAFF TGTGCCAGCAGCTCTCCGGGACCGACAGGGACGCCGGGCACTGAAGCTTTCTTT
TRBJ2-1 TRBV19 - - CASKDGADYNEQFF TGTGCCAGTAAAGATGGAGCCGACTACAATGAGCAGTTCTTC
TRBJ1-5 TRBV19 - once CASSPERDQPQHF TGTGCCAGTAGCCCGGAACGGGATCAGCCCCAGCATTTT
TRBJ2-7 TRBV9 - few CASSVEAGGSEQYF TGTGCCAGCAGCGTAGAGGCAGGGGGGAGCGAGCAGTACTTC
TRBJ2-5 TRBV5-4 - few CASQSRVGLETQYF TGTGCCAGCCAAAGCAGGGTAGGGTTGGAGACCCAGTACTTC
TRBJ1-1 TRBV2 - few CASLRRLNTEAFF TGTGCCAGTCTCCGCCGGTTGAACACTGAAGCTTTCTTT
TRBJ1-2 TRBV7-2 TRBD1 - CASSWPGQHGYTF TGTGCCAGCAGCTGGCCGGGACAGCATGGCTACACCTTC
TRBJ2-2 TRBV7-2 TRBD2 - CASSRTSGPTGELFF TGTGCCAGCAGCCGGACTAGCGGGCCCACCGGGGAGCTGTTTTTT
TRBJ2-7 TRBV5-6 - few CASSPRTVHYEQYF TGTGCCAGCAGCCCCCGGACAGTCCACTACGAGCAGTACTTC